Reported below is one TCR beta chain. Its target antigen remains unknown. Base qualities were left out, and no much larger clone turns up one base away. This sample was included in a study of cytomegalovirus exposure and HLA in healthy donors (dated by TCRdb to 2017 to 2019). For context, the study as a whole: In an earlier analysis of approximately 640 of the donors, roughly 300 Gb of sequence data and approximately 100 million unique TCR beta sequences from about 190 million T cells were reported. All discovery cohort repertoires had been generated on a single sequencing platform. In addition to the first cohort of hundreds of subjects, a separate validation cohort of under 150 different subjects was used. In a later analysis, previously published TCR beta repertoires from several hundred donors were re-analyzed and high-resolution HLA genotyping was added so that TCR occurrence patterns could be studied. An earlier analysis of more than 450 of the donors used high-throughput TCR beta sequencing to judge whether each TCR beta V gene segment behaved as functional or pseudogenic. In the later analysis, no new phenotypic data were used to find candidate immune exposures; instead, reliance was placed on TCR beta sequences and their occurrence across donors. Among the approximately 420 genotyped donors, around 81% belonged to the genetic ancestry cluster associated with self-reported Caucasian donors. Approximately 300 gigabases of sequencing data and approximately 92 million unique TCR sequences made up an early release that covered nearly 650 HLA-typed donors. Donor age, sex, ethnicity and CMV serostatus were compiled together with the repertoire data. Among 300 to 450 genotyped donors of the cohort, an average of around 240,000 unique TCR beta nucleotide sequences were sequenced per donor, roughly 20% of them non-productive. The study combined high-throughput TCR immunosequencing, statistical association of individual TCRs with disease status, and machine learning to predict cytomegalovirus infection status. The T cell repertoires of 666 subjects were profiled by immunosequencing and related to cytomegalovirus serostatus. The aim of the study was to test whether cataloging public T cell receptors could identify signatures of past pathogen exposure. Both class I and class II loci were covered by HLA typing, at four-digit resolution. The number of donors typed differed by locus, with about 629-640 for A, B, C, DRB1 and DQB1, roughly 520 for DQA1, approximately 570 for DPA1, and roughly 450 for DPB1. Because of strong linkage in the cohort, roughly 5 DR-DQ haplotypes were treated as single units for association and clustering. Genome-wide SNP genotypes for about 65% of the roughly 700 donors were used in a later genetic analysis, which treated that subset as a discovery cohort. General findings and caveats noted by the study authors: Several of the top co-occurrence clusters appeared to be linked to parvovirus B19, influenza, CMV and Epstein-Barr virus, according to a later analysis. Specific HLA alleles were associated with over 15,000 TCR beta sequences at a false discovery rate of 0.05 in a later analysis. In a later genetic analysis, fewer N-insertions in productive TCRs were reported among donors in an Asian-associated ancestry cluster than the roughly 700-donor mean. In an earlier analysis of around 500 of the donors, most TCR beta V segments appeared in productive rearrangements about 87% or about 30% of the time, broadly matching IMGT annotations. CMV serostatus was the only immune exposure information available for the cohort. In a later analysis, HLA-associated TCR beta chains showed more clonal expansion and lower generation probabilities than non-associated chains that were equally common. Correlated functional status among segregating V segments might reflect linkage disequilibrium, but an unknown experimental factor could not be ruled out. A further reported finding was that TCR beta sequences accurately predicted the HLA-A and HLA-B alleles for most subjects in the first cohort. A cluster of highly shared sequence variants was judged likely to be a technical artifact of the sequencing pipeline. The cohort was sequenced for TCR beta chains only, and without alpha or paired-chain data the features that could be detected were limited. Cytomegalovirus status was reported to be diagnosed by the classifier with high specificity and sensitivity in both the original and validation cohorts. Because counts were too low, seventeen rarely observed V segments, including chromosome 9 orphons, were excluded from the earlier analysis of some 540 of the donors. HLA typing was unavailable for some donors at each locus, so association tests used only the typed subset. V-gene and J-gene trimming of TCR beta chains was associated with a missense DCLRE1C variant in a later genetic analysis, and the association was replicated in an independent cohort. The 87-base-pair reads could not distinguish some IMGT-functional V segments, including TRBV6-2 and TRBV6-3, so those segments were excluded. Strong co-occurrence of HLA alleles, especially DR and DQ, made assigning TCR associations to individual alleles difficult. The study listed 150 to 200 TCR beta chains as associated with cytomegalovirus. Most CMV-associated TCR beta chains appeared to be HLA-restricted in a later analysis, and the HLA associations seemed to be driven largely by CMV exposure. In a later analysis, the rate of TCR association differed among HLA loci, with DRB1 alleles having the most associated TCRs and HLA-C alleles having the fewest. According to the authors, the approach could potentially be generalized to other disease states and immunological phenotypes. In vitro tests confirmed that a few of the cytomegalovirus-associated TCR beta chains recognize cytomegalovirus antigens. The presence/absence analyses assumed that sequencing depth was roughly uniform across donors, and that assumption may not be true. Most TCR sequences were observed very rarely across donors, whereas some public TCRs were present in many individuals.

In total, 500 to 700 healthy bone marrow donors made up the cohort. Cohort members were all nominally healthy when sampled, although unrecorded immune exposures were likely present. The donor tested CMV seronegative, placing the donor among the 300 to 400 seronegative members of the cohort. Each donor provided a peripheral blood sample, and peripheral blood mononuclear cells were used for TCR beta sequencing. Genomic DNA was extracted from the blood cell samples with the Qiagen DNeasy Blood Extraction Kit. Inclusive of the bounding cysteine and phenylalanine, the CDR3 is 14 residues long. Just the 42-base CDR3 DNA is kept, in frame starting at base 1. The germline V gene encodes CDR1 SGHRS and CDR2 YFSETQ. V is reduced by 3 bases and J by 5 bases, leaving a spacing of 14 bases between them. Receptor libraries were prepared by the immunoSEQ multiplex PCR assay. The multiplex PCR relied on a mix of 60 forward primers for TCR Vbeta segments and 13 reverse primers for TCR Jbeta segments. A multiplex PCR assay on genomic DNA amplified the CDR3 region of rearranged TCR beta genes. On the Illumina HiSeq System, the amplified TCR beta libraries were sequenced as 87-base-pair reads. Under the source paper's analysis protocol: A later analysis tallied roughly 76 million unique TCR beta chains across the 550 to 850 repertoires, and approximately 12 million of those chains were shared by two or more donors. Raw reads were error-corrected and collapsed into unique sequences by a nearest-neighbor algorithm in which closely related sequences were merged to remove PCR and sequencing errors. CDR3 sequences were aligned to IMGT reference sequences to assign V, D and J gene segments. For a sequence to be retained, at least a six-nucleotide match to both a V gene segment and a J gene segment was required. Rearrangements were called productive when the CDR3 lacked stop codons and stayed in frame with V and J; all others were non-productive. CDR3 was defined by IMGT convention, running from the second conserved V-encoded cysteine to the conserved J-encoded phenylalanine. The earlier analysis of some 580 of the donors excluded any sequence lacking an unambiguous match to a single V gene segment. In an earlier analysis of approximately 590 of the donors, a V segment was called functional when productive rearrangements were above 56.7%, and segregating when the standard deviation between donors exceeded 5%. A statistical classification framework was built for diagnosing cytomegalovirus status from the catalog of TCR beta chain sequences. In a later analysis, TCR nucleotide sequences were compared against IMGT/GENE-DB human TR gene sequences so that V and J genes could be assigned. A later analysis assigned CDR3 sequences and most-parsimonious VDJ recombination scenarios with the TCRdist pipeline. In a later analysis, every TCR beta chain was defined by the combination of its CDR3 amino acid sequence and its V-gene family, and reads without a unique V-gene family were dropped. To address suspected cross-contamination and a sequencing artifact, a later analysis removed several hundred highly shared, low-generation-probability nucleotide sequences. For each public chain, a later analysis derived a clonal expansion index from normalized ranks of inferred template counts within each repertoire. Generation probabilities in a later analysis came from a VDJ recombination model fitted to out-of-frame rearrangements, and those results were checked against IGoR. In a later analysis, TCR-TCR, TCR-HLA and TCR-CMV co-occurrence was scored with hypergeometric tests, and a repertoire-size bias correction was applied to TCR pairs. A later analysis estimated false discovery rates by permuting HLA or CMV assignments 20 times. In a later analysis, co-occurring TCRs were grouped with DBSCAN, and TCRdist sequence similarity was added when clustering was performed within HLA-allele-positive subsets. For co-occurrence clustering, repertoires with fewer than 30,000 or more than 120,000 public chains were excluded, along with roughly 5 repertoires with anomalous nucleotide sharing. Drawn from immuneACCESS, this table holds only the in-frame rearrangements with V and J called that TCRdb kept. Clones are partly lost; checked studies trace under half to an unresolved V gene and leave the rest unexplained. That table furnishes V, J and clone size, whereas the DNA furnished D and trimming. The table for this sample lists over 200,000 clones; about 89% of them were counted only once. The leading ten clones occupy approximately 1% of the sample.

Source material: PBMCs. The clonotype originates from a woman between 18 and 29 years old in good health and CMV-seronegative. Recombination connected TRBV5-1 to TRBJ2-5; the D region possibly corresponds to TRBD2 (5 bases align). The CDR3 protein: CASSSRRGGETQYF. The sequenced DNA: TGCGCCAGCAGCTCCCGCCGGGGTGGGGAGACCCAGTACTTC.